Below are 5 T cell receptor beta chains sequenced from a single sample in a study of beta chain features in type 1 diabetes. General study results and limits: Moderate yet significant TCRB CDR3 shortening was seen in Type 1 diabetes patients in all four CD4+ subsets.

cDNA synthesis used the whole RNA isolate, giving expressed TCRB sequences. Assay: immunoSEQ multiplex PCR; the TCRdb copy retains only in-frame clones and omits some. The sample has hundreds of thousands of clones; roughly 12% are singletons. These receptors' antigens are unknown. The source material was naive CD4+ T cells from blood. Receptor source: a man aged 18-30 years with type 1 diabetes.

The chain combines TRBV28 with TRBJ1-2; no firm D call. This CDR3 is 12 amino acids long. Per the germline V gene, CDR1 is MDHEN and CDR2 is SYDVKM. Trimming stripped 4 bases from V and 4 bases from J, with 7 bases between. The CDR3 is CASSSRGYGYTF. The CDR3 DNA sequence: TGTGCCAGCAGTTCGAGAGGCTATGGCTACACCTTC.

In its sample, this clone was seen once. The rearrangement joins TRBV5-6 to TRBJ1-2; TRBD1 is a possible D gene (6 bases). The ends were cut back, 4 bases at V and 2 bases at J, with 12 bases in the middle. Germline loops: CDR1 SGHDT, CDR2 YYEEEE. CDR3 length: 14 residues. The DNA for the CDR3 is TGTGCCAGCAGCCCCCCAGGGGTAAACTATGGCTACACCTTC. This gives the protein CASSPPGVNYGYTF.

This clone was recorded a few times. CDR3 region: CASSPRGTGYNEQFF. The CDR3 DNA is TGTGCCAGCAGCCCCCGGGGTACGGGGTACAATGAGCAGTTCTTC. The chain joins TRBV21-1 to TRBJ2-1; the table gives TRBD2 as D, unverified against the DNA. TRBV21-1 represents a pseudogene. The CDR3 runs 15 residues.

The CDR3 protein is CAWSANPGQGNQPQHF. The CDR3 region has the DNA TGTGCCTGGAGCGCAAATCCGGGACAGGGAAATCAGCCCCAGCATTTT. V and J are TRBV30 and TRBJ1-5, with 9 bases identical to TRBD1. CDR3 length: 16 amino acids. In germline, CDR1 is GTSNPN, CDR2 SVGIG (reference sequence). The junction had 10 bases not matched to a gene; V was cut back by 3 bases and J by 4 bases.

This clone was picked up a small number of times. The identical CDR3 is also encoded by other nucleotide sequences in the sample. The chain is built from TRBV30 and TRBJ1-1; possible D gene TRBD1, 5 bases. This CDR3 spans 13 amino acids. Trimming cost V 4 bases and J 1 base, with 10 bases left between them. Per germline, CDR1 GTSNPN and CDR2 SVGIG (reference sequence). This CDR3 reads CAWKGQGNTEAFF. CDR3 coding DNA: TGTGCCTGGAAAGGGCAGGGGAACACTGAAGCTTTCTTT.